This T cell receptor beta chain emerged from a study of blood T cells in healthy people across ages (dated by TCRdb to about 2015). The study in broad terms: In model experiments, template switching captured roughly one uniquely barcoded TCR beta cDNA molecule for every two T cells. The donors were split into four age groups: young (average around 15 years), middle-aged (roughly 40), aged (approximately 60) and long-lived (roughly 77). Donors of different ages were randomly distributed across sequencing lanes to avoid experimental bias. The study measured age-related changes in TCR beta repertoire diversity using deep sequencing normalized with unique cDNA molecular identifiers. The study analyzed two additional independent replicas of 1 million unique cDNA reads from the same blood draw for two donors, one aged 18 to 30 and one aged 80 or older. General findings and caveats noted by the study authors: The percentage of naive T cells measured by flow cytometry correlated strongly with observed TCR beta diversity. Estimates of total diversity from one million sequenced T cells were regarded as lower bounds and underestimates. Compared with the aged group, more naive CD4+ T cells, fewer expanded clones and increased TCR diversity were shown by the long-lived group, suggesting age selection. Observed TCR beta diversity per million T cells fell roughly linearly with age, and a significant reduction was already apparent by age roughly 40. Bulk unsorted PBMC profiling prevented conclusive comparison of naive and antigen-experienced compartments. Because the CMV infection status of the donors was unknown, age-related changes in expanded clonotypes may potentially have been confounded.

As regards this clonotype: Its specific antigen is unknown. Per-base qualities were not stored, and no clone one base away is much larger.

CDR1 and CDR2 were assigned from the germline V gene as SGHTA and FQGTGA. Its CDR3 holds 14 amino acids, cysteine through phenylalanine. This entry keeps only the CDR3 DNA: 42 bases, framed from base 1. The germline ends are 10 bases apart after V is trimmed by 2 bases and J by 3 bases. The library came from 5' RACE. TCRdb names Illumina HiSeq 2500 as the instrument used. A second roughly 6 to 12 cycle PCR used a sample-barcoded 5' primer and a J-beta primer mix. A template-switch 5' adaptor carrying 12 random nucleotides introduced a unique molecular identifier onto each TCR beta cDNA molecule. Each sample yielded at least 3 million CDR3-containing paired-end reads. First-strand cDNA was synthesized from all RNA with the Mint cDNA synthesis kit, primed by a TRBC-specific oligonucleotide. Following uracil-DNA glycosylase treatment, all cDNA underwent a first 18-cycle PCR with the universal primers M1SS and BC2_uni_R. Processing in the source paper ran as follows. For normalization, 1 million high-quality reads were randomly selected from each sample, with every read carrying a distinct molecular identifier. Instead of being binned into consensus sequences, reads that shared molecular identifiers were thrown out. CDR3 identification, clonotype clustering and error correction used MiTCR with a Q25 quality threshold and the strictest error-elimination algorithm. A nonparametric unseen species model with Euler transformation was used to estimate a lower bound on total TCR beta diversity. The public reads were run again by TCRdb, first through fastp at Q25 and then through MiXCR, and only productive beta chains were kept. Rows merge per CDR3 protein into single entries with the most common DNA and genes. The V and J calls were determined by TCRdb, not by the authors. The sample includes under 1,000,000 distinct CDR3 sequences, with about 36% observed a single time. The top ten constitute around 13% of the sample.

The donors were 40 or so Caucasian individuals from Russia, aged roughly 6 to 100 years, who were systemically healthy. Around 10 milliliters of peripheral blood were collected from each donor into EDTA-treated Vacutainer tubes. PBMCs were isolated by Ficoll-Paque density-gradient centrifugation, with at least 6.5 million obtained per sample. Total RNA was extracted from PBMCs with Trizol reagent, with at least 6 micrograms obtained per sample. Naive CD45RAhigh/CD27high T cell percentages were measured by flow cytometry on a PBMC aliquot from every donor. Sequenced sample: blood. Here the chain combines TRBV7-3 and TRBJ1-2, with no reliable assignment of the D segment. This clonotype was obtained from a man younger than 35 in good health. Here the CDR3 is given as CASSLEHGDYGYTF. The sequenced DNA is TGTGCCAGCAGCTTAGAACACGGAGACTATGGCTACACCTTC.